These T cell receptor beta chains were read from a single sample in a study of T cell clones after liver transplantation. Clones were sequenced by immunoSEQ multiplex PCR, and TCRdb holds only the in-frame ones, with some missing. This repertoire shows 20,000 to 25,000 clones, roughly 74% found once; its top ten account for roughly 33%. The specimen was CD8+ T cells from blood, collected about 56 months after liver transplant. These receptor sequences come from a human patient who received a liver transplant. Some T cells may have originated in the graft donor. Each CDR3 is given with its conserved first and last residue. The D gene is left open where the match is weak. Part of the rows lack a size; the others show once, few, many or a class for expanded clones.

TRBJ2-7 TRBD1 . TRBV2 TGTGCCACCGGACAGGGATCCTACGAGCAGTACTTC CATGQGSYEQYF
TRBJ1-1 . . TRBV28 TGTGCCAGCAGGAATTACAGGAACACTGAAGCTTTCTTT CASRNYRNTEAFF
TRBJ2-2 TRBD1 . TRBV7-9 TGTGCCAGCAGCTCCGCCGGGACAGACTTCACCGGGGAGCTGTTTTTT CASSSAGTDFTGELFF
TRBJ2-5 . . TRBV12-2 TGTGCAAGTCGCCGCCCGGAGACCCAGTACTTC CASRRPETQYF
TRBJ1-2 . . TRBV27 TGTGCCAGCAGTTTGGCGGGGGGGACCTATGGCTACACCTTC CASSLAGGTYGYTF
TRBJ2-7 TRBD2 . TRBV4-1 TGCGCCAGCAGCCCTACTAGCGGGGGCCTCACCAGCACGTACTTC CASSPTSGGLTSTYF
TRBJ2-5 TRBD2 . TRBV18 TGTGCCAGCTCACCGGGGGCTCTAGCGGGGGAACCCCAAGAGACCCAGTACTTC CASSPGALAGEPQETQYF
TRBJ1-2 . . TRBV9 TGTGCCAGCAGCGTATTGGGCGGCTACACCTTC CASSVLGGYTF
TRBJ2-7 . . TRBV27 TGTGCCAGCAGTTTAAGCCGGGGGGCGATAACCTACGAGCAGTACTTC CASSLSRGAITYEQYF
TRBJ2-3 . . TRBV7-9 TGTGCCAGCAGCCCTCAGGAGACAGGATTGGTATTT CASSPQETGLVF
TRBJ2-1 TRBD1 . TRBV7-9 TGTGCCAGCAGGCCTCAGGGGGACAATGAGCAGTTCTTC CASRPQGDNEQFF
TRBJ2-7 . few TRBV4-1 TGTGCCAGCAGCCAGGAGAAGAGGTACGAGCAGTACTTC CASSQEKRYEQYF
TRBJ1-1 . once TRBV6-6 TGTGCCAGCAGTTATGGCCCTGAAGCTTTCTTT CASSYGPEAFF
TRBJ1-5 TRBD1 . TRBV27 TGTGCCAGCAGTTCTGGGACAGGGTGGCAGCCCCAGCATTTT CASSSGTGWQPQHF
TRBJ1-5 TRBD1 . TRBV7-8 TGTGCCAGCAGCTTGGTCCTAGGACAGGGCAATCAGCCCCAGCATTTT CASSLVLGQGNQPQHF
TRBJ1-2 . . TRBV19 TGTGCCAGTAGTGTCTATCAGGGGTACTATGGCTACACCTTC CASSVYQGYYGYTF
TRBJ1-2 . . TRBV5-5 TGTGCCAGCAGCTTGCTGCCGGGGCATGGCTACACCTTC CASSLLPGHGYTF
TRBJ1-1 . few TRBV25-1 TGTGCCAGCAGTGGACACACCAACACTGAAGCTTTCTTT CASSGHTNTEAFF
TRBJ2-1 . . TRBV9 TGTGCCAGCAGCGTAGCAGGGGCGGGGGAGCAGTTCTTC CASSVAGAGEQFF
TRBJ2-7 . . TRBV7-9 TGTGCCAGCAGCCCCTCCCCGATTGGACATTCCTACGAGCAGTACTTC CASSPSPIGHSYEQYF